This passage covers 6 T cell receptor beta chains from one sample sequenced in a study of shared clonotypes between healthy human individuals. The repertoire was sequenced with immunoSEQ multiplex PCR; TCRdb's copy has only in-frame clones and lacks some. Among fewer than 850,000 clones, 72% were seen once, and the ten largest hold roughly 1.8%. Sequencing was performed on memory CD4+ T cells sorted from blood. Subset given: CD45RA-negative fraction. The receptors were gathered from a woman aged 30 to 39 in good health.

Many counts were recorded for this clone. This rearrangement joins TRBV9 to TRBJ2-7; 9 bases agree with TRBD2. V lost 0 bases to trimming and J lost 6 bases; unmatched junction nucleotides: 7. Germline V lookup: CDR1 SGDLS, CDR2 YYNGEE. This CDR3 is 15 amino acids long. CDR3 DNA: TGTGCCAGCAGCGTAGGTCGGTTTAGCGGGAGCGAGCAGTACTTC. As protein: CASSVGRFSGSEQYF.

This chain connects TRBV15 to TRBJ2-3; weak D call: TRBD1 (6 bases). The CDR3 sequence is 12 residues long. Germline assignment: CDR1 LNHNV and CDR2 YYDKDF (reference sequence). Trimming stripped 5 bases from V and 10 bases from J, with 13 bases between. The CDR3 bases are TGTGCCACCAGCGGAGTGGCAGGGGCGCAGTATTTT. Translated: CATSGVAGAQYF.

V is TRBV28 and J is TRBJ1-2; D call uncertain. Trimming shortened V by 5 bases and J by 0 bases, and 7 bases separated the two germline ends. The CDR3 contains 13 residues. Germline CDR1 MDHEN, CDR2 SYDVKM. The CDR3: CASSMIANYGYTF. CDR3 DNA: TGTGCCAGCAGTATGATCGCTAACTATGGCTACACCTTC.

This clone is a singleton in its sample. This rearrangement joins TRBV11-1 to TRBJ2-3, with a tentative D call TRBD2 (6 bases). V was clipped by 2 bases and J by 5 bases, with 8 bases between them. The CDR3 is made up of 13 amino acids. Per the germline V gene, CDR1 is SGHAT and CDR2 is FQDESV (reference sequence). CDR3 residues: CASSLMGGDTQYF. The CDR3 coding sequence is TGTGCCAGCAGCTTAATGGGGGGAGATACGCAGTATTTT.

The chain has TRBV7-9 and TRBJ2-1; D gene unclear. The CDR3 sequence is 14 residues long. Trimming took off 2 bases at V and 4 bases at J, with 9 bases between the two ends. Germline V CDR1 and CDR2: SEHNR, FQNEAQ (reference sequence). For the CDR3, the DNA is TGTGCCAGCAGCTTAAGTAGGGTTTACAATGAGCAGTTCTTC. This gives the protein CASSLSRVYNEQFF.

The rearrangement uses TRBV19 and TRBJ1-4; D is uncertain. This CDR3 comprises 18 residues. The V gene's germline CDR1 is LNHDA and CDR2 SQIVND (reference sequence). V was cut by 3 bases and J by 8 bases, with 25 bases left in between. CDR3 bases: TGTGCCAGTAGTATCAATCGAGGACGGGCCCGGATGCGGGAAAAACTGTTTTTT. Translation: CASSINRGRARMREKLFF.